This T cell receptor (beta chain) was obtained from a study of blood T cell repertoires in COVID-19. As for the study in general: Collection of acute and convalescent COVID-19 samples took place in the United States, Italy and Spain.

CDR3 length equals 15 residues. Trimming removed 3 bases at V and 1 base at J, with 9 bases between. Per germline, CDR1 SEHNR and CDR2 FQNEAQ (reference sequence). Sequencing was performed with immunoSEQ multiplex PCR; in TCRdb, only in-frame clones are kept and a portion is missing. Of fewer than 130,000 clones listed, roughly 76% are singletons. V is TRBV7-9 and J is TRBJ1-4; D gene uncertain. Sequences were obtained from peripheral blood. The TCR was taken from a woman between 55 and 75 years old with acute or convalescent COVID-19. In DNA, the CDR3 is TGTGCCAGCAGCTTGAACCGGGGAACTAATGAAAAACTGTTTTTT. It yields the protein CASSLNRGTNEKLFF.